These 15 T cell receptor beta chains came from one sample sequenced in a study of blood T cell repertoires in COVID-19. Measured with immunoSEQ multiplex PCR; TCRdb has only the in-frame clones, and not every one. In the table there are approximately 290,000 clones, approximately 89% of which are singletons. The sample was peripheral blood. These receptors originate from a woman in her 30s with COVID-19, enrolled during active disease.

The rearrangement joins TRBV18 to TRBJ2-5, with 10 nucleotides matching TRBD1. Germline trimming cut 6 bases from V and 4 bases from J; bases unmatched to any gene: 2. Germline lookup yields CDR1 KGHSH and CDR2 LQKENI. The CDR3 extends over 13 amino acids. CDR3 sequence: CASSRDRGETQYF. CDR3 DNA: TGTGCCAGCTCTCGGGACAGGGGAGAGACCCAGTACTTC.

This clone was recorded only once. This chain uses TRBV3-1 (or the pseudogene TRBV3-2) with TRBJ1-1; D is unclear. CDR3 length equals 12 residues. V lost 6 bases, J lost 5 bases, and 10 bases lay in between. The germline gives CDR1 LGHDT, CDR2 YNNKEL (reference sequence). The CDR3 region is CASRGFETEAFF. In DNA form, the CDR3 reads TGTGCCAGCAGGGGCTTCGAGACTGAAGCTTTCTTT.

The chain is built from TRBV4-1 and TRBJ2-1, with a weak D call TRBD1 (5 bases). The CDR3 spans 16 residues. Germline CDR1 MGHRA, CDR2 YSYEKL. V dropped 2 bases and J dropped 2 bases, with 13 bases sitting between them. CDR3 nucleotide sequence: TGCGCCAGCAGCCAACCTCAGGGTGGGGCCTACAATGAGCAGTTCTTC. Protein sequence: CASSQPQGGAYNEQFF.

This chain links TRBV7-2 with TRBJ1-4; TRBD1 might be the D (5 bases). V was trimmed by 5 bases and J by 7 bases, leaving 14 bases between them. CDR3 length equals 14 residues. Germline CDR1 is SGHTA and CDR2 is FQGNSA. DNA of the CDR3: TGTGCCAGCAGCGGGGGGGAAGGCGTTGAAAAACTGTTTTTT. Amino acid sequence: CASSGGEGVEKLFF.

V usage is TRBV6-2 or TRBV6-3 and J usage is TRBJ2-1, with 8 bases fitting TRBD2. J gave up 15 bases and V 5 bases, and 6 bases lay outside the gene matches. The germline V gene has CDR1 MNHEY and CDR2 SVGEGT. The CDR3 has 11 residues. The CDR3 sequence: CASSPLAEGFF. The CDR3 nucleotides read TGTGCCAGCAGTCCACTAGCGGAGGGGTTCTTC.

CDR3 protein: CSVEITSGINEQFF. DNA for the CDR3: TGCAGCGTTGAAATTACTAGCGGGATCAATGAGCAGTTCTTC. The chain links TRBV29-1 to TRBJ2-1; 10 positions agree with TRBD2. Germline assignment: CDR1 SQVTM and CDR2 ANQGSEA. V shed 2 bases and J 6 bases; nucleotides not matched to a gene: 4. The CDR3 is 14 residues long.

The chain recombines TRBV2 with TRBJ2-1; 12 positions match TRBD2. Germline values: CDR1 SNHLY, CDR2 FYNNEI. The V and J ends lost 6 bases and 6 bases, in that order; junction bases with no gene match: 9. The CDR3 consists of 16 residues. The CDR3 coding sequence is TGTGCCAGCAGAGTCCGACTAGCGGGAGATGTCAATGAGCAGTTCTTC. It translates to CASRVRLAGDVNEQFF.

The chain combines TRBV5-5 with TRBJ1-4; 7 bases match TRBD1. Germline CDR1 SGHKS, CDR2 YYEKEE (reference sequence). This CDR3 contains 15 residues. Unmatched junction bases numbered 18, after V lost 4 bases and J lost 15 bases. The CDR3 here is CASSLSPNYRGVVFF. In nucleotides, the CDR3 is TGTGCCAGCAGCCTTAGCCCAAACTACAGGGGCGTTGTGTTTTTT.

This clone was detected a few times. The V call is TRBV27, the J call TRBJ1-4; a possible D gene is TRBD1 (5 bases). This CDR3 contains 14 residues. Germline assignment: CDR1 MNHEY and CDR2 SMNVEV (reference sequence). Trimming took off 6 bases at V and 3 bases at J, with 11 bases between the two ends. The CDR3 DNA is TGTGCCAGCAGGGGGCTCGGATCTAATGAAAAACTGTTTTTT. This translates into CASRGLGSNEKLFF. Full variable domain (remainder filled in from reference TRBV27 and TRBJ1-4): EAQVTQNPRYLITVTGKKLTVTCSQNMNHEYMSWYRQDPGLGLRQIYYSMNVEVTDKGDVPEGYKVSRKEKRNFPLILESPSPNQTSLYFCASRGLGSNEKLFFGSGTQLSVL.

The chain joins TRBV30 to TRBJ2-7; D remains unclear. Trimming left V 0 bases short and J 3 bases short, with 12 bases between. The CDR3 spans 14 residues. Germline values: CDR1 GTSNPN, CDR2 SVGIG (reference sequence). The CDR3 DNA is TGTGCCTGGAGTGTAAAAAGTTACGGCTACGAGCAGTACTTC. Protein sequence: CAWSVKSYGYEQYF.

The chain uses TRBV10-2 and TRBJ2-1; 11 positions agree with TRBD2. V was pared by 3 bases and J by 3 bases, with 25 bases of the junction left unmatched. The CDR3 loop spans 23 amino acids. Germline V CDR1 and CDR2: WSHSY, SAAADI. The CDR3, as DNA: TGCGCCAGCAGTGACCGTCCGACCTTAACCGGGACTAGCGGAATTAAACGCTACAATGAGCAGTTCTTC. This sequence encodes CASSDRPTLTGTSGIKRYNEQFF.

The chain joins TRBV2 to TRBJ2-1; TRBD2 aligns across 9 bases. Losses at the gene ends were 3 bases for V and 8 bases for J; bases not matched to a gene: 8. The CDR3 runs 15 residues. Germline values: CDR1 SNHLY, CDR2 FYNNEI. This CDR3 reads CASSDSAGGLDEQFF. For the CDR3, the DNA is TGTGCCAGCAGTGATTCAGCGGGAGGACTCGATGAGCAGTTCTTC.

The rearrangement links TRBV19 to TRBJ2-7; TRBD2 matches 7 bases. CDR3 size: 14 residues. The germline CDR1 and CDR2 sequences are LNHDA and SQIVND (reference sequence). J was trimmed by 2 bases and V by 0 bases; bases with no gene match: 1. The CDR3 DNA follows: TGTGCCAGTAGTATAGATCGGGAGGCCTACGAGCAGTACTTC. This sequence encodes CASSIDREAYEQYF. Full variable domain (rest looked up from reference TRBV19 and TRBJ2-7): DGGITQSPKYLFRKEGQNVTLSCEQNLNHDAMYWYRQDPGQGLRLIYYSQIVNDFQKGDIAEGYSVSREKKESFPLTVTSAQKNPTAFYLCASSIDREAYEQYFGPGTRLTVT.

The chain uses TRBV5-4 and TRBJ2-7; tentatively, D is TRBD2 (6 bases). The CDR3 sequence is 16 residues long. Trimming left V 4 bases short and J 0 bases short, with 17 bases between. CDR1 and CDR2 (germline): SGHNT, YYREEE (reference sequence). CDR3 DNA sequence: TGTGCCAGCAGCCCCGACCTGGACGGGAGCTCCTACGAGCAGTACTTC. Protein: CASSPDLDGSSYEQYF.

This chain connects TRBV2 to TRBJ2-3; perhaps TRBD2 as D (6 bases). The V end lost 2 bases, the J end lost 1 base, and 10 bases lay between the germline ends. Germline lookup yields CDR1 SNHLY and CDR2 FYNNEI. The CDR3 is 15 amino acids. CDR3 region: CASSEREWGTDTQYF. The CDR3 DNA reads TGTGCCAGCAGTGAACGGGAGTGGGGCACAGATACGCAGTATTTT.